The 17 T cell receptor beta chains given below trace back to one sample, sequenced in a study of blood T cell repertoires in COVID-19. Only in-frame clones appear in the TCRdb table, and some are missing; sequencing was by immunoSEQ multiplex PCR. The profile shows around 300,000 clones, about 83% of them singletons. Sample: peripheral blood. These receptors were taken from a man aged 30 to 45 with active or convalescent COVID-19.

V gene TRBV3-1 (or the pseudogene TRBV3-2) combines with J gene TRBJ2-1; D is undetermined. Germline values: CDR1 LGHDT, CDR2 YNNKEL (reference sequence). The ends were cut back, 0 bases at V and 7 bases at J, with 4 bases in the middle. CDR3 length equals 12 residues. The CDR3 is CASSQDPNEQFF. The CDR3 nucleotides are TGTGCCAGCAGCCAAGACCCAAATGAGCAGTTCTTC.

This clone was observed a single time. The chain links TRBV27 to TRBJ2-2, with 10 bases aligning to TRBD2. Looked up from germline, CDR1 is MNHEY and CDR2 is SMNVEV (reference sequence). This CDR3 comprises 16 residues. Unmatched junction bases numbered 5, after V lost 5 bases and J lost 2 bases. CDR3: CASSPLAGYNTGELFF. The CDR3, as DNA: TGTGCCAGCAGTCCACTAGCGGGATATAACACCGGGGAGCTGTTTTTT.

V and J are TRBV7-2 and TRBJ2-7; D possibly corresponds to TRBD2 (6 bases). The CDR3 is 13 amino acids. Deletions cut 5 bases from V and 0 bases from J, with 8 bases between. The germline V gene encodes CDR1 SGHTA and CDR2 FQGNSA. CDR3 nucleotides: TGTGCCAGCAGCCGGGACTTCTCCTACGAGCAGTACTTC. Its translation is CASSRDFSYEQYF.

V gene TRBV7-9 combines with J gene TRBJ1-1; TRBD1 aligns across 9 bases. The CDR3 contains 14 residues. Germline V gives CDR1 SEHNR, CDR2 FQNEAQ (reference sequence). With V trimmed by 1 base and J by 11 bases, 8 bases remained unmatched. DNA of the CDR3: TGTGCCAGCAGCTTAGGGACAGGGGCCTTAGAGGCTTTCTTT. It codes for CASSLGTGALEAFF.

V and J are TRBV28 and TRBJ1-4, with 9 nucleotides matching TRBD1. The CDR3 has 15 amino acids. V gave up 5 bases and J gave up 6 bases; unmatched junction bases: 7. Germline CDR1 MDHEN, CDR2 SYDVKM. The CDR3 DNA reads TGTGCCAGCAGTCCGTGGGACAGGGAGGATGAAAAACTGTTTTTT. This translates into CASSPWDREDEKLFF.

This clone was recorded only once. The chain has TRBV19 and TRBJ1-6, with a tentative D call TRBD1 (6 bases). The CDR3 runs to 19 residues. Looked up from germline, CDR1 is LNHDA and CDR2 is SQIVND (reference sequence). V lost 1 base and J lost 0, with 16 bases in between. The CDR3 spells CASSIVRTALSSYNSPLHF. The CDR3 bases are TGTGCCAGTAGTATAGTGAGGACAGCACTGAGCTCCTATAATTCACCCCTCCACTTT.

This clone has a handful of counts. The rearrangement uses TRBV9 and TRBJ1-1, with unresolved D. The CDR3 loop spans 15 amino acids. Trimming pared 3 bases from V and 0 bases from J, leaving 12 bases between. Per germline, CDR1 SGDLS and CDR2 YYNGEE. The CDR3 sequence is CASSGWTGMNTEAFF. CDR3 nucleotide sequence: TGTGCCAGCAGCGGCTGGACGGGGATGAACACTGAAGCTTTCTTT.

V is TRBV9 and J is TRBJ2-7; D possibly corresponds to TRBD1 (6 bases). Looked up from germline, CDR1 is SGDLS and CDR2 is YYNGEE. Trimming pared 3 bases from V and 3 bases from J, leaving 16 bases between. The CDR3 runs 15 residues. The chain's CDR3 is CASSAGTNDHYEQYF. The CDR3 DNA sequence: TGTGCCAGCAGCGCCGGGACAAACGATCACTACGAGCAGTACTTC.

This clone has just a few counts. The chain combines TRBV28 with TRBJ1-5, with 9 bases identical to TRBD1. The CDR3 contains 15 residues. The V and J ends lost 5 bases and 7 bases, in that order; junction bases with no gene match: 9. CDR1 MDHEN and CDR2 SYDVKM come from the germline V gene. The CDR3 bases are TGTGCCAGCAGTGGCCGGGACAGGGTCGTCCAGCCCCAGCATTTT. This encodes CASSGRDRVVQPQHF.

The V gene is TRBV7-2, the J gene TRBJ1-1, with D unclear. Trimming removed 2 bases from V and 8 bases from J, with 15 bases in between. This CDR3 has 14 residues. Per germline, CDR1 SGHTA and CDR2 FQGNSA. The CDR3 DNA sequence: TGTGCCAGCAGCTTACTAACGGATAGCAGAGAAGCTTTCTTT. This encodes CASSLLTDSREAFF.

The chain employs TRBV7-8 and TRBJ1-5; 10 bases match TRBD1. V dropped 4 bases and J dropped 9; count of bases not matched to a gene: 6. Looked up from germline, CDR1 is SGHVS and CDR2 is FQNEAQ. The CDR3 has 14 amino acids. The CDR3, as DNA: TGTGCCAGCAGCTCTGGACAGGGGGAGCCGCCCCAGCATTTT. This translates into CASSSGQGEPPQHF.

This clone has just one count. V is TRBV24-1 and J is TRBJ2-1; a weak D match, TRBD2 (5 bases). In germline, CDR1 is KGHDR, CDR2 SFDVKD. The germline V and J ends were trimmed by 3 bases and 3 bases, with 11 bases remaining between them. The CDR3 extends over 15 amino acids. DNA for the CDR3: TGTGCCACCAGTGATGGACCAGCGGTCTACAATGAGCAGTTCTTC. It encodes CATSDGPAVYNEQFF.

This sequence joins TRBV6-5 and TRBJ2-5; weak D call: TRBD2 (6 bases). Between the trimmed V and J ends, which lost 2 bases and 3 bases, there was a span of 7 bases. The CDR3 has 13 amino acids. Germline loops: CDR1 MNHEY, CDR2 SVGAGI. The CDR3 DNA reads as TGTGCCAGCAGTTACCTAGCGAAAGAGACCCAGTACTTC. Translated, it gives CASSYLAKETQYF.

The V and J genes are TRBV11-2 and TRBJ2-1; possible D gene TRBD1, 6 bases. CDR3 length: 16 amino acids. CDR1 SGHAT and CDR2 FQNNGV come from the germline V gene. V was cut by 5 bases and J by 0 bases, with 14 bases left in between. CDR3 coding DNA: TGTGCCAGCAGCCGAGGACAGATCAGCTCCTACAATGAGCAGTTCTTC. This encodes CASSRGQISSYNEQFF.

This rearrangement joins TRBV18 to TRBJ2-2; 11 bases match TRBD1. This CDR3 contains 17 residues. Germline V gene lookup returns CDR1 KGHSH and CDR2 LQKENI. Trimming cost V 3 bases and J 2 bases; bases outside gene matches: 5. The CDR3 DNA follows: TGTGCCAGCTCACCGCTTCGGACAGGGGGCAACACCGGGGAGCTGTTTTTT. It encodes CASSPLRTGGNTGELFF.

The CDR3 loop is CASSIADMNTEAFF. CDR3 DNA: TGTGCCAGTAGTATTGCCGACATGAACACTGAAGCTTTCTTT. The chain has TRBV19 and TRBJ1-1; D remains unclear. V was cut by 3 bases and J by 0 bases, with 8 bases left in between. There are 14 residues in the CDR3. Looked up from germline, CDR1 is LNHDA and CDR2 is SQIVND (reference sequence). The whole variable domain, filled in from reference TRBV19 and TRBJ1-1, reads DGGITQSPKYLFRKEGQNVTLSCEQNLNHDAMYWYRQDPGQGLRLIYYSQIVNDFQKGDIAEGYSVSREKKESFPLTVTSAQKNPTAFYLCASSIADMNTEAFFGQGTRLTVV.

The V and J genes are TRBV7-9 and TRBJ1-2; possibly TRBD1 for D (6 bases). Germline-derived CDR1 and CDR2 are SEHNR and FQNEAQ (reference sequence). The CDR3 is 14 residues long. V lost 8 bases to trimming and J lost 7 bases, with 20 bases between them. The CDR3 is CASASTGGPGGYTF. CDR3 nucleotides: TGTGCCAGCGCCTCCACGGGGGGGCCCGGTGGCTACACCTTC. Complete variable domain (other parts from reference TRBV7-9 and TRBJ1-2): DTGVSQNPRHKITKRGQNVTFRCDPISEHNRLYWYRQTLGQGPEFLTYFQNEAQLEKSRLLSDRFSAERPKGSFSTLEIQRTEQGDSAMYLCASASTGGPGGYTFGSGTRLTVV.